The T cell receptor beta chain under discussion was sequenced for a study of blood T cell repertoires in COVID-19. The data were produced by immunoSEQ multiplex PCR, yet TCRdb's version contains in-frame clones alone and is incomplete. Found here are approximately 230,000 clones, 75% to 95% of them singletons; the top ten hold 1.5% to 2%. Trimming cost V 5 bases and J 2 bases; bases outside gene matches: 5. The CDR3 is 15 residues long. Germline V CDR1 and CDR2: SGHAT, FQNNGV. Material for sequencing was PBMCs or T cells enriched from blood (not recorded which). The receptor comes from a woman in her late teens or twenties who had recovered from COVID-19. The chain is built from TRBV11-2 and TRBJ2-5, with 10 bases lining up with TRBD2. The CDR3 DNA reads as TGTGCCAGCAGCCTCGGACTAGCGGTTCAAGAGACCCAGTACTTC. Protein product: CASSLGLAVQETQYF.